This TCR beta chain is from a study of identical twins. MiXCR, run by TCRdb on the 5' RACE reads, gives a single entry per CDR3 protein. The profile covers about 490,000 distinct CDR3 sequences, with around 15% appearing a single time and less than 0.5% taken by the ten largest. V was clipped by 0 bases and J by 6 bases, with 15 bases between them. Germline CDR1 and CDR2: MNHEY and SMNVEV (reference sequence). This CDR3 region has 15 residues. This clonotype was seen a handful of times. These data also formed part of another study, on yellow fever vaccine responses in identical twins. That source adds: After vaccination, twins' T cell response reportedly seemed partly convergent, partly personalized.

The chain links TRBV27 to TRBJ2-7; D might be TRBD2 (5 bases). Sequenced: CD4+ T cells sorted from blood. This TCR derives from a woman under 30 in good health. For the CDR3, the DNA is TGTGCCAGCAGTTTATCGACGGTGCGGGTCGGCGAGCAGTACTTC. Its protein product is CASSLSTVRVGEQYF.